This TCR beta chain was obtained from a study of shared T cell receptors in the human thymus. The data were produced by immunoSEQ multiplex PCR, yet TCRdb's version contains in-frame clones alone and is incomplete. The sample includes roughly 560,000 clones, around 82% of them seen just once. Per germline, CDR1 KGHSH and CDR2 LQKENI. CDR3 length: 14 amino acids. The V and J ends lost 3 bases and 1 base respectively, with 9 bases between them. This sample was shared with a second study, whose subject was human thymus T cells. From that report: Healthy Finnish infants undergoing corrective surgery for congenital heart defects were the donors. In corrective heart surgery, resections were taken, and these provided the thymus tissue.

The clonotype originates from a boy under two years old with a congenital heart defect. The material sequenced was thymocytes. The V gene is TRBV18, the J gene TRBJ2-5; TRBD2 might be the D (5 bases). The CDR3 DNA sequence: TGTGCCAGCTCACCCGGACTTCCCCAAGAGACCCAGTACTTC. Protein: CASSPGLPQETQYF.